This T cell receptor beta chain was identified in a study of identical twins. Study findings and constraints: For zero-insertion analyses, partial confounding could come from invariant MAIT and iNKT cells.

With regard to this clonotype: Its antigen remains unknown.

CDR1 is MNHEY, CDR2 SMNVEV, per germline (reference sequence). The CDR3 extends over 17 amino acids. V was cut by 7 bases and J by 4 bases, with 24 bases left in between. The authors used template switching to add a universal primer site and gave cDNA unique molecular identifiers. One entry per CDR3 protein results from TCRdb running MiXCR on the 5' RACE reads. The sample shows 210,000 or so distinct CDR3 sequences, 6.5% to 8.5% of them seen only once. Among all donors, each was a healthy Caucasian. This sample also belongs to another study, concerning yellow fever vaccine responses in identical twins.

The rearrangement joins TRBV27 to TRBJ2-3; tentatively, D is TRBD2 (5 bases). This TCR was recovered from a young woman in good health. The sample was memory (CD45RO+) T cells sorted from blood. CDR3 nucleotide sequence: TGTGCCAGCATACGGCCCCTGTTTGAGGGAGAGGCAGATACGCAGTATTTT. Protein sequence: CASIRPLFEGEADTQYF.